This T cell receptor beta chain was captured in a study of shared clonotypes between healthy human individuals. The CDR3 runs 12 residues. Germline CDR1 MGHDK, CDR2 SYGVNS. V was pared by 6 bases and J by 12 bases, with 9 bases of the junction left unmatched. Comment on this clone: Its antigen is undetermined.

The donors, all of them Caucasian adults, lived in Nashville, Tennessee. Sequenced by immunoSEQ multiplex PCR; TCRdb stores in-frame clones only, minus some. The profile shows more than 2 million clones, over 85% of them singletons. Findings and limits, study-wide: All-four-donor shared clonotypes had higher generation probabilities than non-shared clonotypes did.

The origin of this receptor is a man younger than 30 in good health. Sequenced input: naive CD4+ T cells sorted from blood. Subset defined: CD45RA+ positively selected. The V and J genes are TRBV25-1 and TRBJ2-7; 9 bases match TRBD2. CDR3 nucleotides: TGTGCCAGCAGCATCCTAGCGGGAAGGTGGTACTTC. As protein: CASSILAGRWYF.